This entry lists 23 T cell receptor beta chains sequenced from one sample in a study of shared clonotypes between healthy human individuals. Positive CCR7 selection of CD45RO-negative cells yielded the naive CD8 cells, and terminally differentiated effector memory CD45RA+ cells were excluded. The repertoire was sequenced with immunoSEQ multiplex PCR; TCRdb's copy has only in-frame clones and lacks some. Here the sample spans under 850,000 clones, 92% being singletons. The sequenced sample consisted of naive CD8+ T cells sorted from blood. Receptor source: a man younger than 45 in good health.

CDR3 sequence: CASSTLLAAEQYF. The CDR3 DNA follows: TGTGCCAGTAGTACCCTACTAGCTGCCGAGCAGTACTTC. V usage is TRBV19 and J usage is TRBJ2-7, with D maybe TRBD2 (6 bases). V gave up 4 bases and J gave up 6 bases, with 13 bases separating them. The CDR3 consists of 13 residues. Germline V CDR1 and CDR2: LNHDA, SQIVND (reference sequence).

V gene TRBV29-1 combines with J gene TRBJ2-2; possible D gene TRBD1, 5 bases. The CDR3 totals 13 residues. Germline CDR1 is SQVTM and CDR2 is ANQGSEA. V lost 7 bases and J 0 bases, leaving 9 bases between the germline ends. CDR3: CSGVTANTGELFF. The CDR3 bases are TGCAGCGGGGTGACAGCGAACACCGGGGAGCTGTTTTTT.

This sequence joins TRBV27 and TRBJ1-2, with D possibly being TRBD1 (5 bases). V lost 9 bases and J 5 bases, leaving 16 bases between the germline ends. This CDR3 region has 13 residues. Germline lookup yields CDR1 MNHEY and CDR2 SMNVEV (reference sequence). CDR3 DNA: TGTGCCAGTTCAGACAGCTTAGGGTATGGCTACACCTTC. Protein sequence: CASSDSLGYGYTF.

In nucleotides, the CDR3 is TGTGCCAGCAGCCCCACGGCGGGAGGGTTTTTCGATGAGCAGTTCTTC. It is translated as CASSPTAGGFFDEQFF. The V call is TRBV13, the J call TRBJ2-1; TRBD2 agrees at 9 bases. Germline V lookup: CDR1 PRHDT, CDR2 FYEKMQ (reference sequence). J lost 8 bases, V lost 5 bases, and 13 bases had no gene match. The CDR3 sequence is 16 residues long.

The chain links TRBV6-9 to TRBJ2-3; TRBD2 is a possible D gene (5 bases). The V end lost 4 bases, the J end lost 4 bases, and 21 bases lay between the germline ends. The CDR3 sequence is 17 residues long. From germline, CDR1 is MNHGY and CDR2 SVAAGI. The CDR3 loop is CASSSLPGGVGPDTQYF. The DNA for the CDR3 is TGTGCCAGCAGTTCCCTACCCGGAGGAGTCGGACCAGATACGCAGTATTTT.

The rearrangement joins TRBV7-2 to TRBJ2-1; 9 bases are a match to TRBD2. This CDR3 has 14 amino acids. The germline V gene has CDR1 SGHTA and CDR2 FQGNSA. Trimming took 5 bases from V and 5 from J; bases not matched to a gene: 4. The CDR3 region is CASSPVAGDNEQFF. DNA of the CDR3: TGTGCCAGCAGCCCCGTAGCGGGGGACAATGAGCAGTTCTTC.

The J gene is TRBJ2-7, the V gene TRBV27; 7 nucleotides match TRBD1. V lost 6 bases to trimming and J lost 3 bases; unmatched junction nucleotides: 5. From germline, CDR1 is MNHEY and CDR2 SMNVEV (reference sequence). The CDR3 runs to 13 residues. The CDR3 nucleotides are TGTGCCAGCAGGGAGACAGGGTTCTACGAGCAGTACTTC. As protein: CASRETGFYEQYF.

The chain has TRBV27 and TRBJ2-1; TRBD2 matches 13 bases. Germline values: CDR1 MNHEY, CDR2 SMNVEV (reference sequence). The trim removed 5 bases at V and 7 bases at J, leaving 8 bases unmatched. The CDR3 consists of 16 residues. CDR3 in DNA: TGTGCCAGCAGTAACTTACTAGCGGGAGGGCCTAATGAGCAGTTCTTC. It codes for CASSNLLAGGPNEQFF.

J is TRBJ2-2 and V is TRBV7-9; TRBD2 might be the D (6 bases). V lost 5 bases and J 3 bases, leaving 13 bases between the germline ends. Per germline, CDR1 SEHNR and CDR2 FQNEAQ (reference sequence). This CDR3 spans 15 amino acids. Written as DNA, the CDR3 is TGTGCCAGCAGCCATGTGGGGGGTTACACCGGGGAGCTGTTTTTT. Translating it yields CASSHVGGYTGELFF.

The CDR3 DNA sequence: TGTGCCAGCACCCCGGGAAGCTACAATGAGCAGTTCTTC. Translating gives CASTPGSYNEQFF. The chain employs TRBV7-2 and TRBJ2-1, with a possible D match to TRBD2 (5 bases). Trimming removed 7 bases from V and 3 bases from J, with 10 bases in between. Germline V gene lookup returns CDR1 SGHTA and CDR2 FQGNSA. This CDR3 spans 13 amino acids.

This chain links TRBV28 with TRBJ2-7, with 7 positions matching TRBD1. Germline loops: CDR1 MDHEN, CDR2 SYDVKM. V shed 3 bases, J shed 0 bases, and the junction held 5 bases outside the gene matches. The CDR3 runs 15 residues. CDR3 in DNA: TGTGCCAGCAGTTTCCCAGGGGGTACCTCCTACGAGCAGTACTTC. Its protein product is CASSFPGGTSYEQYF.

The chain employs TRBV28 and TRBJ2-7, with D uncertain. Germline V CDR1 and CDR2: MDHEN, SYDVKM. The V end was cut by 11 bases, the J end by 5 bases, with 22 bases between. The CDR3 covers 14 residues. CDR3 protein: CAPRLGLAWDEQYF. The CDR3 DNA reads TGTGCCCCGCGACTCGGGTTGGCCTGGGACGAGCAGTACTTC.

This clone was counted once. The chain is built from TRBV4-1 and TRBJ2-7; D ambiguous. The V and J ends lost 2 bases and 0 bases respectively, with 17 bases between them. This CDR3 has 17 residues. Looked up from germline, CDR1 is MGHRA and CDR2 is YSYEKL. The DNA of the CDR3 is TGCGCCAGCAGCCAAAGTCGGTCCCTTGGGGACTCCTACGAGCAGTACTTC. Protein product: CASSQSRSLGDSYEQYF.

The chain couples TRBV5-1 to TRBJ2-5, with D unresolved. The germline CDR1 and CDR2 sequences are SGHRS and YFSETQ. The V and J ends lost 3 bases and 9 bases respectively, with 9 bases between them. This CDR3 region has 11 residues. This chain's CDR3 is CASSSGEPQYF. In DNA, the CDR3 is TGCGCCAGCAGCTCTGGTGAGCCCCAGTACTTC.

About this clone: This specimen includes other DNA sequences encoding the same CDR3. The chain has TRBV29-1 and TRBJ2-7; D ambiguous. The CDR3 has 12 residues. The germline V and J ends were trimmed by 6 bases and 1 base, with 10 bases remaining between them. CDR1 and CDR2 from the germline V gene are SQVTM and ANQGSEA. The CDR3 DNA follows: TGCAGCGTCCGGGCCGATTCCTACGAGCAGTACTTC. Translating gives CSVRADSYEQYF.

The chain is built from TRBV7-9 and TRBJ2-7; 7 nucleotides align to TRBD1. This CDR3 is built from 13 residues. Germline assignment: CDR1 SEHNR and CDR2 FQNEAQ (reference sequence). V lost 3 bases, J lost 4 bases, and 3 bases stayed unmatched. The CDR3 spells CASSFRQGYEQYF. For the CDR3, the DNA is TGTGCCAGCAGCTTTCGACAGGGTTACGAGCAGTACTTC.

The rearrangement uses TRBV27 and TRBJ2-7; D may be TRBD2 (5 bases). CDR3 length equals 15 residues. Germline V gene lookup returns CDR1 MNHEY and CDR2 SMNVEV (reference sequence). Trimming pared 8 bases from V and 1 base from J, leaving 18 bases between. The CDR3 coding sequence is TGTGCCAGCCAACCTCTCGGAGGAAGATCCTACGAGCAGTACTTC. This codes for CASQPLGGRSYEQYF.

The chain is built from TRBV5-6 and TRBJ2-7; possibly TRBD2 for D (6 bases). The germline V gene has CDR1 SGHDT and CDR2 YYEEEE. The CDR3 runs 15 residues. V lost 0 bases and J lost 6, with 16 bases in between. The CDR3 nucleotides read TGTGCCAGCAGCTTGGCCGGCGGGGACTTTCGCGAGCAGTACTTC. Protein product: CASSLAGGDFREQYF.

The CDR3 loop reads CASSLRDRGTGELFF. The CDR3 DNA reads TGTGCCAGCAGTTTAAGGGACAGGGGCACCGGGGAGCTGTTTTTT. The gene calls are TRBV28 and TRBJ2-2, with 10 bases aligning to TRBD1. CDR3 length: 15 residues. Germline V lookup: CDR1 MDHEN, CDR2 SYDVKM. The junction had 1 base not matched to a gene; V was cut back by 2 bases and J by 4 bases.

This clone was observed a few times. The CDR3 DNA is TGTGCCAGCAGCGCCCCGGGTGGAACCCAGTACTTC. The encoded protein is CASSAPGGTQYF. The J gene is TRBJ2-5, the V gene TRBV9; D gene uncertain. The germline V and J ends were trimmed by 3 bases and 8 bases, with 11 bases remaining between them. The CDR3 is 12 residues long. Germline-derived CDR1 and CDR2 are SGDLS and YYNGEE.

With respect to this clone: Other nucleotide sequences from this sample produce the same CDR3. This chain connects TRBV6-1 to TRBJ2-7; 11 positions agree with TRBD2. Germline CDR1 is MNHNS and CDR2 is SASEGT. V lost 7 bases to trimming and J lost 4 bases; unmatched junction nucleotides: 3. The CDR3 contains 13 residues. CDR3 DNA sequence: TGTGCCAGCATGGGGACTAGCGGATACGAGCAGTACTTC. Protein sequence: CASMGTSGYEQYF.

V gene TRBV18 combines with J gene TRBJ2-7, with a weak D call TRBD2 (6 bases). The germline gives CDR1 KGHSH, CDR2 LQKENI. The length of the CDR3 is 16 residues. Deletions cut 3 bases from V and 7 bases from J, with 22 bases between. As DNA, the CDR3 is TGTGCCAGCTCACCCATTGAGCGGCGGGACCGGGGGGAGCAGTACTTC. This encodes CASSPIERRDRGEQYF.

The V gene is TRBV6-4, the J gene TRBJ2-7; 14 bases line up with TRBD2. This CDR3 is 19 amino acids long. The junction had 20 bases not matched to a gene; V was cut back by 11 bases and J by 2 bases. The germline V gene encodes CDR1 MRHNA and CDR2 SNTAGT. CDR3 sequence reads: CADLTGTSGRLCGTYEQYF. The CDR3 DNA is TGTGCCGACCTAACGGGGACTAGCGGGAGATTATGCGGGACCTACGAGCAGTACTTC.